Below, 31 T cell receptor beta chains from the same sample are listed, as sequenced in a study of T cells in Graves' hyperthyroidism and ophthalmopathy. Amplification targeted TCR beta CDR3 regions from RNA transcripts. HTBI primers were employed in a first-round RT-PCR of the TCR CDR3. MiXCR, run by TCRdb on the multiplex PCR reads, gives a single entry per CDR3 protein. The sample has 500,000 to 700,000 distinct CDR3 sequences; over 15% are singletons. The sequenced material came from blood. The receptors were gathered from a woman aged 18-29 years with Graves' hyperthyroidism.

The chain has TRBV12-3 or TRBV12-4 and TRBJ2-1; no firm D call. The CDR3 has 14 residues. The V end was cut by 1 base, the J end by 5 bases, with 9 bases between. CDR3 region: CASSLGGENNEQFF. In DNA form, the CDR3 reads TGTGCCAGCAGTTTAGGTGGTGAAAACAATGAGCAGTTCTTC.

V and J are TRBV5-1 and TRBJ1-1, with D uncertain. In germline, CDR1 is SGHRS, CDR2 YFSETQ. The length of the CDR3 is 13 residues. The CDR3 bases are TGCGTGACCTCCTTGGGTGGGGACACTGAAGCTTTCTTT. It codes for CVTSLGGDTEAFF. Drawing the rest from reference TRBV5-1 and TRBJ1-1, the complete variable domain is KAGVTQTPRYLIKTRGQQVTLSCSPISGHRSVSWYQQTPGQGLQFLFEYFSETQRNKGNFPGRFSGRQFSNSRSEMNVSTLELGDSALYLCVTSLGGDTEAFFGQGTRLTVV.

This clonotype occurred many times. This chain joins TRBV13 and TRBJ2-3; 8 bases map to TRBD2. J gave up 3 bases and V 5 bases, and 19 bases lay outside the gene matches. The CDR3 sequence is 19 residues long. Germline assignment: CDR1 PRHDT and CDR2 FYEKMQ (reference sequence). The DNA for the CDR3 is TGTGCCAGCAGCCACCTGTCGGGGGGGGCCGGGGGTTTAACAGATACGCAGTATTTT. Amino acid sequence: CASSHLSGGAGGLTDTQYF.

In its sample, this clonotype was seen a few times. J is TRBJ2-5 and V is TRBV2, with a tentative D call TRBD1 (6 bases). Germline V gene data show CDR1 as SNHLY and CDR2 as FYNNEI. V lost 3 bases and J lost 0, with 11 bases in between. This CDR3 comprises 15 residues. The CDR3: CASSEDRRYQETQYF. The CDR3 nucleotides are TGTGCCAGCAGTGAGGACAGACGGTACCAAGAGACCCAGTACTTC.

This chain uses TRBV19 with TRBJ1-6; D possibly corresponds to TRBD1 (6 bases). Trimming removed 9 bases from V and 6 bases from J, with 12 bases in between. This CDR3 spans 13 amino acids. CDR1 LNHDA and CDR2 SQIVND come from the germline V gene (reference sequence). CDR3 bases: TGTGCCAGCACAGGGTCCGGTAATTCACCCCTCCACTTT. Its translation: CASTGSGNSPLHF.

This chain joins TRBV2 and TRBJ2-2; D might be TRBD1 or TRBD2, each matching 7 bases. The CDR3 spans 13 residues. V was shortened by 6 bases and J by 7 bases, with 12 bases between the two germline ends. From germline, CDR1 is SNHLY and CDR2 FYNNEI. The CDR3 nucleotides are TGTGCCAGCAGGGGAGGGGGCGGCGGGGAGCTGTTTTTT. It encodes CASRGGGGGELFF.

This clonotype was seen many times. Written as DNA, the CDR3 is TGTGCCAGCGTTGATCGAATGGGACGCCATGAGCAGTTCTTC. Protein: CASVDRMGRHEQFF. The genes are TRBV2 and TRBJ2-1; perhaps D is TRBD1 or TRBD2 (5 bases each). The germline V gene encodes CDR1 SNHLY and CDR2 FYNNEI. The CDR3 covers 14 residues. With 8 bases removed from V and 8 bases from J, the gap between germline ends came to 19 bases.

The table lists this clonotype with many counts. V gene TRBV3-1 combines with J gene TRBJ2-7, with D possibly matching TRBD2 (6 bases). CDR1 and CDR2 from the germline V gene are LGHDT and YNNKEL (reference sequence). The CDR3 spans 15 residues. Trimming left V 3 bases short and J 4 bases short, with 16 bases between. CDR3 bases: TGTGCCAGCAGCCAGAGGGGACTGGCGTCGTACGAGCAGTACTTC. The encoded protein is CASSQRGLASYEQYF.

V and J are TRBV7-2 and TRBJ2-3; 10 bases line up with TRBD2. In germline, CDR1 is SGHTA, CDR2 FQGNSA. Trimming removed 5 bases from V and 10 bases from J; junction bases left unmatched: 9. This CDR3 is built from 14 residues. CDR3: CASSPALAGAPQYF. In DNA, the CDR3 is TGTGCCAGCAGCCCCGCCCTAGCGGGGGCCCCGCAGTATTTT.

In this sample, this clonotype turned up a few times. The rearrangement uses TRBV6-2 or TRBV6-3 and TRBJ1-6, with no clear D. The V gene lost 4 bases and the J gene lost 6 bases, with 13 bases spanning the gap. The CDR3 covers 15 residues. The germline V gene encodes CDR1 MNHEY and CDR2 SVGEGT. The CDR3 spells CASSWQQPANSPLHF. The DNA for the CDR3 is TGTGCCAGCAGTTGGCAACAGCCGGCTAATTCACCCCTCCACTTT.

This clonotype was detected only a few times. The rearrangement links TRBV7-3 to TRBJ2-1, with 10 positions matching TRBD2. Germline V CDR1 and CDR2: SGHTA, FQGTGA. The trim removed 5 bases at V and 6 bases at J, leaving 7 bases unmatched. The CDR3 spans 15 residues. CDR3 nucleotide sequence: TGTGCCAGCAGCCCAGCGGGGGGGCCGAGCAATGAGCAGTTCTTC. Amino acids: CASSPAGGPSNEQFF.

This clonotype was observed at least ten times. This chain joins TRBV7-9 and TRBJ2-5; D is ambiguous. The CDR3 is 14 residues long. The germline V gene encodes CDR1 SEHNR and CDR2 FQNEAQ (reference sequence). Trimming took 0 bases from V and 4 from J, leaving 9 bases between them. CDR3 sequence (DNA): TGTGCCAGCAGCTTAGCGGCGGCGCGAGAGACCCAGTACTTC. Translation gives CASSLAAARETQYF.

The CDR3 sequence is CASSPEWTRANYGYTF. For the CDR3, the DNA is TGTGCCAGTAGTCCCGAATGGACCAGGGCGAACTATGGCTACACCTTC. This rearrangement joins TRBV19 to TRBJ1-2; tentative D call: TRBD1 (5 bases). Germline-derived CDR1 and CDR2 are LNHDA and SQIVND (reference sequence). CDR3 size: 16 residues. Trimming pared 5 bases from V and 2 bases from J, leaving 18 bases between.

The J gene is TRBJ1-5, the V gene TRBV4-1, with 7 bases aligning to TRBD1. The CDR3 has 16 residues. The germline V gene has CDR1 MGHRA and CDR2 YSYEKL. V lost 7 bases and J lost 3; bases outside the gene matches: 12. CDR3 DNA: TGCGCCAGCACCCCCGAGGGGGCAATGGACAATCAGCCCCAGCATTTT. Its translation is CASTPEGAMDNQPQHF.

This sequence joins TRBV28 and TRBJ1-1; D call uncertain. There are 11 residues in the CDR3. Germline CDR1 MDHEN, CDR2 SYDVKM. Trimming shortened V by 3 bases and J by 6 bases, and 5 bases separated the two germline ends. The CDR3 DNA is TGTGCCAGCAGTTTGTTCCCTGAAGCTTTCTTT. This translates into CASSLFPEAFF.

This clonotype was recorded at least ten times. This chain connects TRBV20-1 to TRBJ2-3; 7 nucleotides match TRBD1. CDR3 length equals 12 residues. Germline V CDR1 and CDR2: DFQATT, SNEGSKA (reference sequence). The DNA for the CDR3 is TGCAGCCTAGGGGGCGAACCAGATACGCAGTATTTT. It encodes CSLGGEPDTQYF.

This clonotype has just a few counts. The chain couples TRBV5-5 to TRBJ2-5; 9 bases line up with TRBD1. The CDR3 has 15 amino acids. Germline CDR1 is SGHKS and CDR2 is YYEKEE (reference sequence). V lost 4 bases and J lost 1; bases outside the gene matches: 5. The DNA for the CDR3 is TGTGCCAGCAGCGGGGACAGGGAGGCCCAAGAGACCCAGTACTTC. It yields the protein CASSGDREAQETQYF.

In its sample, this clonotype was seen a few times. The chain joins TRBV2 to TRBJ1-3, with D hard to call. Germline CDR1 and CDR2: SNHLY and FYNNEI. With 1 base removed from V and 2 bases from J, the gap between germline ends came to 9 bases. The CDR3 totals 15 residues. CDR3 coding DNA: TGTGCCAGCAGTGAAGATTGGGGAGCTGGAAACACCATATATTTT. Protein: CASSEDWGAGNTIYF.

At least ten counts were recorded for this clonotype. The gene calls are TRBV12-3 or TRBV12-4 and TRBJ1-6; possible D gene TRBD1, 5 bases. V was trimmed by 5 bases and J by 6 bases, leaving 14 bases between them. CDR3 length equals 15 residues. CDR3: CASSGGLGFNSPLHF. The CDR3 nucleotides are TGTGCCAGCAGTGGGGGACTAGGGTTTAATTCACCCCTCCACTTT.

The J gene is TRBJ2-5, the V gene TRBV4-1; TRBD2 aligns across 7 bases. This CDR3 is 14 amino acids long. The germline CDR1 and CDR2 sequences are MGHRA and YSYEKL. V was pared by 6 bases and J by 4 bases, with 8 bases of the junction left unmatched. CDR3 amino acids: CASSAGEAGETQYF. In DNA, the CDR3 is TGCGCCAGCAGTGCGGGAGAGGCGGGAGAGACCCAGTACTTC.

This clonotype was observed a single time. At one boundary the junction diverges from the germline segment, which might be a read error. The chain recombines TRBV24-1 with TRBJ2-5; 11 nucleotides line up with TRBD2. Germline V lookup: CDR1 KGHDR, CDR2 SFDVKD. This CDR3 has 18 amino acids. The CDR3 nucleotides are TGTGTCACCAGTGACCCGGGACTAGCGGAGGACCCTCAAGAGACCCAGTACTTC. Translated, it gives CVTSDPGLAEDPQETQYF.

This clonotype was seen a few times. V usage is TRBV2 and J usage is TRBJ2-1; 12 bases are a match to TRBD2. Losses at the gene ends were 10 bases for V and 4 bases for J; bases not matched to a gene: 2. The CDR3 totals 13 residues. CDR1 and CDR2 (germline): SNHLY, FYNNEI. The CDR3: CAMLAGGYNEQFF. In nucleotides, the CDR3 is TGTGCCATGCTAGCGGGGGGGTACAATGAGCAGTTCTTC. Full variable domain (outside the CDR3, taken from reference TRBV2 and TRBJ2-1): EPEVTQTPSHQVTQMGQEVILRCVPISNHLYFYWYRQILGQKVEFLVSFYNNEISEKSEIFDDQFSVERPDGSNFTLKIRSTKLEDSAMYFCAMLAGGYNEQFFGPGTRLTVL.

The rearrangement links TRBV20-1 to TRBJ2-1; 9 bases agree with TRBD2. The CDR3 totals 15 residues. Trimming took 1 base from V and 7 from J; bases not matched to a gene: 8. Germline CDR1 and CDR2: DFQATT and SNEGSKA (reference sequence). The CDR3 sequence: CSARVGLAEVNEQFF. Written as DNA, the CDR3 is TGCAGTGCTAGAGTGGGACTAGCCGAGGTAAATGAGCAGTTCTTC.

The chain has TRBV5-1 and TRBJ2-7, with 7 bases fitting TRBD2. The CDR3 loop spans 15 amino acids. Germline assignment: CDR1 SGHRS and CDR2 YFSETQ. The V and J ends lost 0 bases and 0 bases, in that order; junction bases with no gene match: 3. CDR3 in amino acids: CASSLGGGTSYEQYF. As DNA, the CDR3 is TGCGCCAGCAGCTTGGGCGGGGGAACCTCCTACGAGCAGTACTTC.

The rearrangement links TRBV6-8 to TRBJ2-7; TRBD1 aligns across 9 bases. Germline values: CDR1 MNHGY, CDR2 SAAAGT. This CDR3 contains 13 residues. With V trimmed by 10 bases and J by 6 bases, 10 bases remained unmatched. The CDR3 is CATRGTGLVEQYF. The DNA for the CDR3 is TGTGCCACCAGGGGGACAGGGCTGGTCGAGCAGTACTTC.

The gene calls are TRBV6-5 and TRBJ1-5; perhaps TRBD1 as D (5 bases). From germline, CDR1 is MNHEY and CDR2 SVGAGI. Trimming removed 0 bases at V and 0 bases at J, with 15 bases between. This CDR3 region has 18 residues. The CDR3 loop reads CASSYSGRGRYSNQPQHF. CDR3 nucleotide sequence: TGTGCCAGCAGTTACTCCGGGCGGGGGAGGTATAGCAATCAGCCCCAGCATTTT.

In its sample, this clonotype was seen many times. The rearrangement uses TRBV6-2 or TRBV6-3 and TRBJ2-5, with D unresolved. Trimming removed 6 bases at V and 1 base at J, with 12 bases between. This CDR3 has 14 amino acids. Germline CDR1 MNHEY, CDR2 SVGEGT. CDR3 in amino acids: CASSLMTLQETQYF. CDR3 in DNA: TGTGCCAGCAGCCTTATGACACTCCAAGAGACCCAGTACTTC.

This chain joins TRBV12-3 or TRBV12-4 and TRBJ2-7; weak D call: TRBD1 (6 bases). The germline V and J ends were trimmed by 4 bases and 3 bases, with 19 bases remaining between them. The CDR3 totals 16 residues. The CDR3 reads CASSSTPGTRVYEQYF. CDR3 bases: TGTGCCAGCAGTTCAACCCCCGGGACAAGGGTCTACGAGCAGTACTTC.

This clonotype was counted ten times or more. V is TRBV11-3 and J is TRBJ2-2; D not resolved. The germline V and J ends were trimmed by 1 base and 1 base, with 7 bases remaining between them. This CDR3 has 15 residues. The germline V gene has CDR1 SGHNT and CDR2 YENEEA. CDR3 DNA sequence: TGTGCCAGCAGCTTAGCGTCAGGGAACACCGGGGAGCTGTTTTTT. This translates into CASSLASGNTGELFF.

This clonotype was detected a few times. The V and J genes are TRBV29-1 and TRBJ2-7, with 9 bases fitting TRBD1. The CDR3 sequence is 14 residues long. Germline values: CDR1 SQVTM, CDR2 ANQGSEA. J was trimmed by 2 bases and V by 6 bases; bases with no gene match: 8. DNA of the CDR3: TGCAGCGTCGGCCCGGGACAGGGAACCTACGAGCAGTACTTC. It codes for CSVGPGQGTYEQYF.

This clonotype was observed at least ten times. The rearrangement links TRBV11-2 to TRBJ1-1, with D maybe TRBD1 (6 bases). The CDR3 has 16 amino acids. The V gene's germline CDR1 is SGHAT and CDR2 FQNNGV. V was shortened by 2 bases and J by 6 bases, with 19 bases between the two germline ends. The CDR3 reads CASSLLRGQRWAEAFF. Written as DNA, the CDR3 is TGTGCCAGCAGCTTACTCCGGGGACAAAGATGGGCTGAAGCTTTCTTT. The variable domain in full, with the rest retrieved from reference TRBV11-2 and TRBJ1-1, is EAGVAQSPRYKIIEKRQSVAFWCNPISGHATLYWYQQILGQGPKLLIQFQNNGVVDDSQLPKDRFSAERLKGVDSTLKIQPAKLEDSAVYLCASSLLRGQRWAEAFFGQGTRLTVV.